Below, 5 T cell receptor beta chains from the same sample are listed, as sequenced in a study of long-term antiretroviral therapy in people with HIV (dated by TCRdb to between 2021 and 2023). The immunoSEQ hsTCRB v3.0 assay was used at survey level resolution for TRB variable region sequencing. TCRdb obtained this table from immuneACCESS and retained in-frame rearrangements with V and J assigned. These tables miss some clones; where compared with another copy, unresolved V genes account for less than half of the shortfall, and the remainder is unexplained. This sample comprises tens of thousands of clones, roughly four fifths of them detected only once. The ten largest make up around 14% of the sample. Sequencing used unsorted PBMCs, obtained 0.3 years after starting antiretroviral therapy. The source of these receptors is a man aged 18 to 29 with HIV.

The CDR3 DNA reads TGCAGCGTTGTGACTAGCGGGGTGCTTGATACGCAGTATTTT. As protein: CSVVTSGVLDTQYF. V and J are TRBV29-1 and TRBJ2-3; 11 nucleotides agree with TRBD2. The CDR3 extends over 14 amino acids. V was clipped by 4 bases and J by 6 bases; unmatched bases: 6. Germline-derived CDR1 and CDR2 are SQVTM and ANQGSEA.

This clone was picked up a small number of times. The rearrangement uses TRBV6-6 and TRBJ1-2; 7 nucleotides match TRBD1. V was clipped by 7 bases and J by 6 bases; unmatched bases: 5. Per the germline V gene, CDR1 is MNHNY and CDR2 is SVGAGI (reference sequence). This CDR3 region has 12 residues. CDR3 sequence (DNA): TGTGCCAGCACAGCAGGGGGGAATGGCTACACCTTC. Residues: CASTAGGNGYTF.

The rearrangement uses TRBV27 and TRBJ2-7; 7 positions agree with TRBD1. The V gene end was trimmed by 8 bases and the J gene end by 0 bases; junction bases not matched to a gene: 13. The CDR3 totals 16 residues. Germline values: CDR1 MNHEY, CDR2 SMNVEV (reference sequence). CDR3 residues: CASGDRVRGSSYEQYF. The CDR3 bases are TGTGCCAGCGGCGACAGGGTCAGGGGAAGCTCCTACGAGCAGTACTTC.

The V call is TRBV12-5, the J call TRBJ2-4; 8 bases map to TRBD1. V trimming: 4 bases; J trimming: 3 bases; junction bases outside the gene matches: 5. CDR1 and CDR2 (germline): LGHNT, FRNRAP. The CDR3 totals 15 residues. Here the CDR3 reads CASGYFGQGKNIQYF. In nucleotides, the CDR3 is TGTGCTAGTGGTTACTTCGGACAGGGCAAAAACATTCAGTACTTC. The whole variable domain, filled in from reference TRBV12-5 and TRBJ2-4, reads DARVTQTPRHKVTEMGQEVTMRCQPILGHNTVFWYRQTMMQGLELLAYFRNRAPLDDSGMPKDRFSAEMPDATLATLKIQPSEPRDSAVYFCASGYFGQGKNIQYFGAGTRLSVL.

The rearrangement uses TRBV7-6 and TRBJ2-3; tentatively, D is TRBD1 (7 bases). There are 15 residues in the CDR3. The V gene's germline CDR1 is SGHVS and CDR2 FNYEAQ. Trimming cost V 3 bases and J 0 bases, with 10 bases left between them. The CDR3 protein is CASSFRGVSTDTQYF. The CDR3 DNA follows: TGTGCCAGCAGCTTCAGGGGGGTGAGCACAGATACGCAGTATTTT.